Each of the 27 T cell receptor beta chains below was sequenced from the same sample in a study of shared clonotypes between healthy human individuals. Profiling relied on immunoSEQ multiplex PCR, and the TCRdb table lists in-frame clones only, not all of them. The sample includes roughly 2.1 million clones, about 93% of them seen just once. Naivety among CD8 cells was defined by CD45RO negativity and positive CCR7 selection, thereby excluding terminally differentiated effector memory CD45RA+ cells. The specimen was naive CD8+ T cells from PBMCs. The receptors were sampled from a young man in good health. Some clones in this sample may be carry-over from other donors' samples.

Details on this clone: This sample includes further DNA sequences coding for the same CDR3. The chain links TRBV5-1 to TRBJ1-4, with no clear D. This CDR3 region has 15 residues. CDR1 is SGHRS and CDR2 is YFSETQ in the germline V gene. Trimming cost V 0 bases and J 0 bases, with 6 bases left between them. The CDR3 DNA sequence: TGCGCCAGCAGCTTGGACAGAGCAACTAATGAAAAACTGTTTTTT. Translated: CASSLDRATNEKLFF.

In this sample, this clone turned up once. This chain joins TRBV2 and TRBJ2-3, with TRBD2 identical over 11 bases. This CDR3 has 17 residues. In germline, CDR1 is SNHLY, CDR2 FYNNEI. Trimming at V came to 2 bases and at J to 4 bases, leaving 8 bases not matched to a gene. In DNA form, the CDR3 reads TGTGCCAGCAGTGAACGGCCGGGGACTAGCGGCTCAGATACGCAGTATTTT. Its protein product is CASSERPGTSGSDTQYF.

This chain joins TRBV9 and TRBJ2-7; no clear D. The germline V gene encodes CDR1 SGDLS and CDR2 YYNGEE. There are 13 residues in the CDR3. V shed 4 bases and J shed 8 bases, with 16 bases lying between them. The CDR3, as DNA: TGTGCCAGCAGCCCCCTCGGTGGTGGGAAGCAGTACTTC. This gives the protein CASSPLGGGKQYF.

The V call is TRBV15, the J call TRBJ2-2; D ambiguous. The CDR3 has 12 amino acids. The germline V gene encodes CDR1 LNHNV and CDR2 YYDKDF (reference sequence). The V end was cut by 1 base, the J end by 6 bases, with 3 bases between. CDR3 coding DNA: TGTGCCACCAGCAGAGTTGCCGGGGAGCTGTTTTTT. Its translation is CATSRVAGELFF.

In DNA form, the CDR3 reads TGTGCCAGCAGCACGAAGTTGGGGTACGAGCAGTACTTC. This codes for CASSTKLGYEQYF. This sequence joins TRBV11-2 and TRBJ2-7; D remains ambiguous. This CDR3 comprises 13 residues. Germline CDR1 is SGHAT and CDR2 is FQNNGV. Trimming shortened V by 5 bases and J by 4 bases, and 12 bases separated the two germline ends.

The J gene is TRBJ1-2, the V gene TRBV4-1, with 8 bases fitting TRBD1. CDR1 is MGHRA, CDR2 YSYEKL, per germline. J was trimmed by 6 bases and V by 4 bases; bases with no gene match: 16. This CDR3 is 17 amino acids long. This CDR3 is CASSPQEGTGWVDGYTF. In nucleotides, the CDR3 is TGCGCCAGCAGCCCCCAAGAGGGGACAGGATGGGTCGATGGCTACACCTTC.

This rearrangement joins TRBV27 to TRBJ1-2; D perhaps matches TRBD1 (5 bases). This CDR3 spans 13 amino acids. Germline V gene lookup returns CDR1 MNHEY and CDR2 SMNVEV (reference sequence). V lost 5 bases, J lost 6 bases, and 13 bases lay in between. The CDR3 sequence: CASSETGDDGYTF. For the CDR3, the DNA is TGTGCCAGCAGTGAAACCGGGGACGATGGCTACACCTTC.

The chain links TRBV18 to TRBJ2-5; maybe TRBD1 (7 bases). The CDR3 has 17 residues. CDR1 is KGHSH, CDR2 LQKENI, per germline. V lost 0 bases and J 3 bases, leaving 17 bases between the germline ends. CDR3 in DNA: TGTGCCAGCTCACCACCTATACTCGACAGGGAGGAAGAGACCCAGTACTTC. This gives the protein CASSPPILDREEETQYF.

About this clone: The identical CDR3 is also encoded by other nucleotide sequences in the sample. The chain recombines TRBV11-2 with TRBJ1-1; TRBD1 matches at 7 bases. Germline V gene lookup returns CDR1 SGHAT and CDR2 FQNNGV. This CDR3 comprises 14 residues. V was clipped by 4 bases and J by 1 base; unmatched bases: 3. The CDR3 spells CASSSRQGNTEAFF. CDR3 coding DNA: TGTGCCAGCAGCTCTCGACAGGGGAACACTGAAGCTTTCTTT.

The gene calls are TRBV28 and TRBJ2-7, with D possibly being TRBD1 (6 bases). Trimming shortened V by 5 bases and J by 6 bases, and 11 bases separated the two germline ends. Germline assignment: CDR1 MDHEN and CDR2 SYDVKM. This CDR3 region has 12 residues. In DNA, the CDR3 is TGTGCCAGCAGTATACAGGGTTCCGAGCAGTACTTC. It encodes CASSIQGSEQYF.

The chain uses TRBV19 and TRBJ2-3; TRBD1 agrees at 8 bases. CDR3 size: 16 residues. Germline V CDR1 and CDR2: LNHDA, SQIVND (reference sequence). J was trimmed by 2 bases and V by 3 bases; bases with no gene match: 7. CDR3 amino acids: CASSIRTGTFTDTQYF. The CDR3 DNA sequence: TGTGCCAGTAGTATTCGGACAGGGACCTTCACAGATACGCAGTATTTT.

V usage is TRBV9 and J usage is TRBJ2-1, with D perhaps assigned TRBD1 or TRBD2 (5 bases each). Trimming took 0 bases from V and 5 from J, leaving 12 bases between them. The CDR3 extends over 15 amino acids. Germline V gene lookup returns CDR1 SGDLS and CDR2 YYNGEE. CDR3 DNA: TGTGCCAGCAGCGTAGAGGGGACCCGCAACAATGAGCAGTTCTTC. The encoded protein is CASSVEGTRNNEQFF.

The V and J genes are TRBV7-9 and TRBJ1-1; a weak D match, TRBD1 (5 bases). This CDR3 has 18 amino acids. The germline CDR1 and CDR2 sequences are SEHNR and FQNEAQ (reference sequence). V gave up 4 bases and J gave up 0 bases, with 21 bases separating them. The CDR3 DNA sequence: TGTGCCAGCAGCTCTTTCCCGCATTCTGGACAACTGAACACTGAAGCTTTCTTT. Its translation is CASSSFPHSGQLNTEAFF.

V is TRBV4-3 and J is TRBJ2-3, with 14 positions matching TRBD2. Germline assignment: CDR1 LGHNA and CDR2 YSLEER. V trimming: 5 bases; J trimming: 6 bases; junction bases outside the gene matches: 10. The CDR3 has 17 amino acids. The CDR3 DNA reads TGCGCCAGCAGCTATACCAAGGGACTAGCGGGAGCTGATACGCAGTATTTT. Translated, it gives CASSYTKGLAGADTQYF.

This clone was observed a handful of times. CDR3 loop: CASSSHSGELFF. In DNA, the CDR3 is TGTGCCAGTAGTTCGCACTCCGGGGAGCTGTTTTTT. The V call is TRBV19, the J call TRBJ2-2; D is ambiguous. Germline-derived CDR1 and CDR2 are LNHDA and SQIVND (reference sequence). The CDR3 spans 12 residues. V lost 5 bases, J lost 6 bases, and 7 bases lay in between.

V and J are TRBV7-9 and TRBJ2-1; D perhaps matches TRBD1 (6 bases). V shed 8 bases and J shed 3 bases, with 17 bases lying between them. The V gene's germline CDR1 is SEHNR and CDR2 FQNEAQ (reference sequence). The CDR3 covers 15 residues. The CDR3 DNA follows: TGTGCCAGCGGTACATTGGCAGGGGACTACAATGAGCAGTTCTTC. Translated: CASGTLAGDYNEQFF.

The chain joins TRBV2 to TRBJ1-1; D remains unclear. Trimming removed 6 bases from V and 4 bases from J, with 18 bases in between. The CDR3 contains 15 residues. The germline V gene has CDR1 SNHLY and CDR2 FYNNEI. Here the CDR3 reads CASRHLDVQSTEAFF. The DNA of the CDR3 is TGTGCCAGCAGGCACCTTGACGTCCAGAGCACTGAAGCTTTCTTT.

The genes are TRBV19 and TRBJ2-1, with 10 bases that match TRBD2. The CDR3 runs to 16 residues. Germline CDR1 LNHDA, CDR2 SQIVND (reference sequence). The V and J ends lost 4 bases and 4 bases, in that order; junction bases with no gene match: 7. The CDR3 here is CASSKFVLAGYNEQFF. Here the CDR3 DNA reads TGTGCCAGTAGTAAGTTCGTACTAGCGGGATACAATGAGCAGTTCTTC.

This chain links TRBV27 with TRBJ1-2, with D possibly being TRBD1 (5 bases). CDR3 length: 15 amino acids. V was trimmed by 3 bases and J by 4 bases, leaving 15 bases between them. Germline CDR1 is MNHEY and CDR2 is SMNVEV (reference sequence). The CDR3 coding sequence is TGTGCCAGCAGTTTTTCACCAGGGAGTGTCTATGGCTACACCTTC. It specifies CASSFSPGSVYGYTF.

The gene calls are TRBV9 and TRBJ2-7, with 8 bases fitting TRBD1. Germline trimming cut 3 bases from V and 0 bases from J; bases unmatched to any gene: 5. The CDR3 spans 15 residues. CDR1 SGDLS and CDR2 YYNGEE come from the germline V gene. The CDR3 nucleotides are TGTGCCAGCAGCGAAGGGACAGGCATCTCCTACGAGCAGTACTTC. It is translated as CASSEGTGISYEQYF.

The genes are TRBV15 and TRBJ2-1; D unresolved. The CDR3 spans 12 residues. Germline CDR1 and CDR2: LNHNV and YYDKDF (reference sequence). V was shortened by 2 bases and J by 10 bases, with 9 bases between the two germline ends. The CDR3 nucleotides read TGTGCCACCAGCAGAACCGTTGGGGAGCAGTTCTTC. Its translation is CATSRTVGEQFF.

The rearrangement joins TRBV27 to TRBJ2-7; possible D gene TRBD2, 5 bases. Germline lookup yields CDR1 MNHEY and CDR2 SMNVEV (reference sequence). The V and J ends lost 4 bases and 0 bases respectively, with 19 bases between them. This CDR3 has 17 residues. CDR3 sequence: CASSSNSGELNSYEQYF. The CDR3 DNA sequence: TGTGCCAGCAGTTCCAACTCCGGGGAACTTAACTCCTACGAGCAGTACTTC.

This rearrangement joins TRBV4-1 to TRBJ2-5; D could derive from TRBD1 or TRBD2 (5 bases each). Germline V CDR1 and CDR2: MGHRA, YSYEKL. V was clipped by 4 bases and J by 0 bases, with 18 bases between them. The CDR3 runs to 17 residues. The DNA of the CDR3 is TGCGCCAGCAGCCCCAAACCCCGGGACGTTAACCAAGAGACCCAGTACTTC. Protein sequence: CASSPKPRDVNQETQYF.

The chain recombines TRBV28 with TRBJ1-5, with 9 bases identical to TRBD1. After removal of 3 bases from V and 1 base from J, the junction contained 10 bases not matched to a gene. Germline lookup yields CDR1 MDHEN and CDR2 SYDVKM. The CDR3 spans 18 residues. The CDR3 protein is CASSLGQGVIESNQPQHF. As DNA, the CDR3 is TGTGCCAGCAGTTTGGGACAGGGAGTTATTGAGAGCAATCAGCCCCAGCATTTT.

CDR3 loop: CATKGAGYGYTF. CDR3 coding DNA: TGTGCCACCAAGGGAGCGGGCTATGGCTACACCTTC. This chain connects TRBV27 to TRBJ1-2; D gene unclear. This CDR3 has 12 residues. Looked up from germline, CDR1 is MNHEY and CDR2 is SMNVEV (reference sequence). V lost 10 bases, J lost 4 bases, and 13 bases lay in between.

This clone was found once. V usage is TRBV7-9 and J usage is TRBJ2-3; TRBD2 matches 9 bases. This CDR3 has 17 residues. Looked up from germline, CDR1 is SEHNR and CDR2 is FQNEAQ (reference sequence). V was clipped by 2 bases and J by 2 bases; unmatched bases: 8. The CDR3 is CASSLSSAGGFTDTQYF. The CDR3 nucleotides read TGTGCCAGCAGCTTAAGTAGCGCGGGAGGGTTCACAGATACGCAGTATTTT.

The chain uses TRBV7-9 and TRBJ2-3; D call uncertain. CDR3 length: 13 amino acids. Germline V lookup: CDR1 SEHNR, CDR2 FQNEAQ (reference sequence). Deletions cut 5 bases from V and 3 bases from J, with 9 bases between. The CDR3 is CASSAPRTDTQYF. Here the CDR3 DNA reads TGTGCCAGCAGCGCCCCTAGGACAGATACGCAGTATTTT.